The 11 T cell receptor beta chains reported below all come from one sample, sequenced in a study of a mutant IDH1 vaccine in newly diagnosed glioma. Time point indicated: week 35, safety follow-up. Alongside topical imiquimod, each dose of vaccine comprised 300 ug of mutant IDH1 20-mer peptide. Antigen specificity for these receptors is unknown. The table came from immunoSEQ multiplex PCR; TCRdb's copy has only in-frame clones and leaves some out. Of tens of thousands of clones in the sample, 75% to 85% were seen once. The source was PBMCs, collected from a glioma patient whose treatment included an IDH1 peptide vaccine. These receptors all come from a man aged 35 to 55 with glioma.

The chain recombines TRBV2 with TRBJ2-3, with 7 bases that match TRBD2. Unmatched junction bases numbered 4, after V lost 6 bases and J lost 4 bases. Per germline, CDR1 SNHLY and CDR2 FYNNEI. The CDR3 extends over 13 amino acids. CDR3: CASRREMSDTQYF. The CDR3 region has the DNA TGTGCCAGCAGGCGGGAGATGTCAGATACGCAGTATTTT.

V is TRBV7-9 and J is TRBJ1-1, with unresolved D. The CDR3 is 13 amino acids. The germline gives CDR1 SEHNR, CDR2 FQNEAQ (reference sequence). V lost 1 base and J lost 1, with 4 bases in between. The CDR3 protein is CASSLVRNTEAFF. In DNA, the CDR3 is TGTGCCAGCAGCTTAGTCCGGAACACTGAAGCTTTCTTT.

V gene TRBV9 combines with J gene TRBJ2-4, with D uncertain. V dropped 0 bases and J dropped 5 bases, with 6 bases sitting between them. CDR1 and CDR2 (germline): SGDLS, YYNGEE. The CDR3 totals 13 residues. The CDR3: CASSVADQNIQYF. The CDR3 region has the DNA TGTGCCAGCAGCGTAGCTGATCAAAACATTCAGTACTTC.

This clone has just one count. The V gene is TRBV7-6, the J gene TRBJ2-3; 8 nucleotides agree with TRBD2. The CDR3 is 15 residues long. V trimming: 4 bases; J trimming: 1 base; junction bases outside the gene matches: 4. Germline assignment: CDR1 SGHVS and CDR2 FNYEAQ. CDR3 region: CASSSGAGGTDTQYF. The CDR3 nucleotides are TGTGCCAGCAGCTCCGGAGCGGGAGGCACAGATACGCAGTATTTT.

V is TRBV7-2 and J is TRBJ2-3; 8 nucleotides align to TRBD2. CDR3 size: 16 residues. Germline V gene lookup returns CDR1 SGHTA and CDR2 FQGNSA. Unmatched junction bases numbered 10, after V lost 3 bases and J lost 5 bases. The chain's CDR3 is CASSLGLSGGGDTQYF. Here the CDR3 DNA reads TGTGCCAGCAGCTTGGGGCTAAGCGGGGGAGGAGATACGCAGTATTTT. The whole variable domain, remainder taken from reference TRBV7-2 and TRBJ2-3, is GAGVSQSPSNKVTEKGKDVELRCDPISGHTALYWYRQSLGQGLEFLIYFQGNSAPDKSGLPSDRFSAERTGGSVSTLTIQRTQQEDSAVYLCASSLGLSGGGDTQYFGPGTRLTVL.

For the CDR3, the DNA is TGTGCCAGCAGCGTAGCCCATCGGGTGACAGATACGCAGTATTTT. Protein sequence: CASSVAHRVTDTQYF. The chain is built from TRBV9 and TRBJ2-3; no reliable D call. V lost 0 bases and J 3 bases, leaving 11 bases between the germline ends. Germline loops: CDR1 SGDLS, CDR2 YYNGEE. The CDR3 runs to 15 residues.

The rearrangement uses TRBV29-1 and TRBJ1-1, with D possibly TRBD1 on 5 matching bases. The V gene's germline CDR1 is SQVTM and CDR2 ANQGSEA. Trimming left V 3 bases short and J 1 base short, with 12 bases between. The CDR3 runs 14 residues. This CDR3 reads CSVDWEGRNTEAFF. CDR3 nucleotide sequence: TGCAGCGTTGATTGGGAGGGGCGGAACACTGAAGCTTTCTTT.

The chain combines TRBV19 with TRBJ2-3, with 7 bases fitting TRBD2. V trimming: 4 bases; J trimming: 1 base; junction bases outside the gene matches: 11. CDR3 size: 17 residues. Germline CDR1 and CDR2: LNHDA and SQIVND (reference sequence). The CDR3 spells CASSTDLAGSGTDTQYF. The CDR3 DNA is TGTGCCAGTAGTACCGACTTAGCGGGCAGTGGCACAGATACGCAGTATTTT.

This chain joins TRBV15 and TRBJ2-1, with D perhaps assigned TRBD1 or TRBD2 (5 bases each). Per the germline V gene, CDR1 is LNHNV and CDR2 is YYDKDF (reference sequence). Trimming shortened V by 3 bases and J by 7 bases, and 13 bases separated the two germline ends. This CDR3 contains 14 residues. For the CDR3, the DNA is TGTGCCACCAGCAGCACGAAGGGACGGAATGAGCAGTTCTTC. It encodes CATSSTKGRNEQFF.

This clone was detected only once. This rearrangement joins TRBV4-3 to TRBJ2-1; tentative D call: TRBD2 (5 bases). The V gene's germline CDR1 is LGHNA and CDR2 YSLEER. The CDR3 spans 15 residues. Trimming removed 0 bases from V and 6 bases from J, with 12 bases in between. The CDR3 is CASSQEFRGSNEQFF. The CDR3 DNA reads as TGCGCCAGCAGCCAAGAATTTAGAGGGTCCAATGAGCAGTTCTTC.

This chain connects TRBV5-4 to TRBJ2-5, with 13 bases that match TRBD2. CDR1 is SGHNT, CDR2 YYREEE, per germline (reference sequence). This CDR3 contains 16 residues. Trimming cost V 4 bases and J 3 bases; bases outside gene matches: 6. The CDR3 region has the DNA TGTGCCAGCAGCAAGGGGGGACTAGCGGGAAAAGAGACCCAGTACTTC. This translates into CASSKGGLAGKETQYF.